This TCR beta chain was identified during a study of T cell repertoires in cytomegalovirus infection. For the study at large: It was recently identified HLA-C-restricted and well-studied HLA-B-restricted CMV epitopes that the study used. Signatures in public TCR beta sequences pointed to both CMV infection and matching HLA type. Findings and limits, study-wide: HLA-C-restricted CMV-specific TCR beta clonotypes prevailed in the ex vivo response.

TCRdb redid the calling of the reads with MiXCR, one entry per CDR3 protein. Seen here are 200,000 to 250,000 distinct CDR3 sequences, 30% to 45% observed once, and the top ten hold approximately 60%. The CDR3 covers 15 residues. Germline V CDR1 and CDR2: MDHEN, SYDVKM. V dropped 8 bases and J dropped 0 bases, with 13 bases sitting between them. This clonotype was found many times. Its antigen is not identified. This specimen consisted of CD8+ T cells from cultured PBMCs, obtained from culture after CMV antigen stimulation. The source of this sequence is a human donor in good health (CMV status not recorded). Some clones in this sample may be carry-over from other donors' samples. The chain combines TRBV28 with TRBJ2-2, with D possibly matching TRBD2 (5 bases). The CDR3, as DNA: TGTGCCAGCTTAGGACTGAGAGCGAACACCGGGGAGCTGTTTTTT. Residues: CASLGLRANTGELFF.